The 20 T cell receptor beta chains presented below share a single source sample, sequenced in a study of blood T cell repertoires in COVID-19. Clones were read by immunoSEQ multiplex PCR, and TCRdb kept only the in-frame ones, dropping some. The top ten clones hold over 30% of a sample with about 84,000 clones, 65% to 85% of them seen once. Material: peripheral blood. The origin of the receptors is an elderly man with active or convalescent COVID-19.

This chain connects TRBV11-2 to TRBJ1-6; possible D gene TRBD1, 5 bases. Germline CDR1 SGHAT, CDR2 FQNNGV. The V and J ends lost 2 bases and 6 bases respectively, with 8 bases between them. This CDR3 has 14 residues. The CDR3 DNA follows: TGTGCCAGCAGCTTACTCGGGGGTAATTCACCCCTCCACTTT. Translating gives CASSLLGGNSPLHF.

The chain links TRBV3-1 (or the pseudogene TRBV3-2) to TRBJ2-3; TRBD2 aligns across 7 bases. The CDR3 runs to 16 residues. Germline V gene sequence: CDR1 LGHDT, CDR2 YNNKEL (reference sequence). Losses at the gene ends were 4 bases for V and 2 bases for J; bases not matched to a gene: 9. CDR3 region: CASSRLASGYTDTQYF. The CDR3 DNA reads TGTGCCAGCAGCCGCCTGGCTAGCGGATACACAGATACGCAGTATTTT.

Here the CDR3 reads CAIRDRVNEQFF. CDR3 bases: TGTGCCATCAGAGACAGGGTCAATGAGCAGTTCTTC. V gene TRBV10-3 combines with J gene TRBJ2-1; 7 positions agree with TRBD1. V gave up 6 bases and J gave up 6 bases; unmatched junction bases: 2. Germline lookup yields CDR1 ENHRY and CDR2 SYGVKD. There are 12 residues in the CDR3.

V gene TRBV28 combines with J gene TRBJ2-5, with D maybe TRBD2 (5 bases). The CDR3 length is 17 residues. Germline CDR1 reads MDHEN; CDR2 reads SYDVKM. Trimming left V 5 bases short and J 1 base short, with 20 bases between. CDR3 in amino acids: CASSLRGRRIRQETQYF. Here the CDR3 DNA reads TGTGCCAGCAGTCTCCGGGGTAGGCGGATACGCCAAGAGACCCAGTACTTC.

The chain recombines TRBV5-1 with TRBJ1-5; 10 nucleotides match TRBD1. V was clipped by 4 bases and J by 9 bases; unmatched bases: 7. Germline values: CDR1 SGHRS, CDR2 YFSETQ. The CDR3 contains 14 residues. The CDR3 coding sequence is TGCGCCAGCAGCCCTGGACAGGGGGAAGGGCCCCAGCATTTT. Its protein product is CASSPGQGEGPQHF. Combining the CDR3 with reference TRBV5-1 and TRBJ1-5 gives the whole variable domain KAGVTQTPRYLIKTRGQQVTLSCSPISGHRSVSWYQQTPGQGLQFLFEYFSETQRNKGNFPGRFSGRQFSNSRSEMNVSTLELGDSALYLCASSPGQGEGPQHFGDGTRLSIL.

The rearrangement joins TRBV7-6 to TRBJ2-3; 9 bases are a match to TRBD2. In germline, CDR1 is SGHVS, CDR2 FNYEAQ. This CDR3 has 15 residues. With 1 base clipped from V and 3 bases from J, the junction kept 2 bases outside the gene matches. For the CDR3, the DNA is TGTGCCAGCAGCTTAGGTAGCGGGAGAACAGATACGCAGTATTTT. Protein product: CASSLGSGRTDTQYF.

V gene TRBV6-5 combines with J gene TRBJ2-7; D is undetermined. CDR1 and CDR2 from the germline V gene are MNHEY and SVGAGI. The CDR3 sequence is 13 residues long. The V and J ends lost 0 bases and 5 bases respectively, with 8 bases between them. The CDR3 is CASSYSKLNEQYF. CDR3 DNA sequence: TGTGCCAGCAGTTACTCGAAGCTTAACGAGCAGTACTTC.

The chain joins TRBV5-4 to TRBJ2-6, with 8 bases aligning to TRBD1. The junction had 9 bases not matched to a gene; V was cut back by 10 bases and J by 0 bases. The V gene's germline CDR1 is SGHNT and CDR2 YYREEE (reference sequence). This CDR3 is 16 amino acids long. CDR3 DNA: TGTGCCGGAGGGACAGGTTACGTCTCTGGGGCCAACGTCCTGACTTTC. Its translation is CAGGTGYVSGANVLTF. Combining the CDR3 with reference TRBV5-4 and TRBJ2-6 gives the whole variable domain ETGVTQSPTHLIKTRGQQVTLRCSSQSGHNTVSWYQQALGQGPQFIFQYYREEENGRGNFPPRFSGLQFPNYSSELNVNALELDDSALYLCAGGTGYVSGANVLTFGAGSRLTVL.

The chain links TRBV5-4 to TRBJ2-7; 12 nucleotides agree with TRBD2. CDR1 is SGHNT and CDR2 is YYREEE in the germline V gene (reference sequence). V lost 4 bases to trimming and J lost 3 bases; unmatched junction nucleotides: 11. The CDR3 covers 17 residues. The CDR3 DNA reads TGTGCCAGCAGCACGAGGACTAGCGGGAACCCAATCTACGAGCAGTACTTC. It is translated as CASSTRTSGNPIYEQYF.

The chain combines TRBV12-3 or TRBV12-4 with TRBJ2-4; D perhaps matches TRBD2 (6 bases). The CDR3 has 13 amino acids. V was trimmed by 11 bases and J by 0 bases, leaving 11 bases between them. The CDR3 protein is CAVGGEAKNIQYF. The CDR3 DNA is TGTGCCGTAGGCGGGGAAGCCAAAAACATTCAGTACTTC.

This chain joins TRBV24-1 and TRBJ2-3, with 8 bases identical to TRBD1. CDR1 KGHDR and CDR2 SFDVKD come from the germline V gene. V shed 2 bases, J shed 6 bases, and the junction held 6 bases outside the gene matches. The CDR3 extends over 15 amino acids. The CDR3 bases are TGTGCCACCAGTGATTACCGGACAGGGCTGGATACGCAGTATTTT. It codes for CATSDYRTGLDTQYF.

The rearrangement links TRBV2 to TRBJ1-5, with D unclear. The CDR3 is 15 residues long. Germline CDR1 reads SNHLY; CDR2 reads FYNNEI. V lost 7 bases and J lost 1, with 14 bases in between. The CDR3 sequence is CASNGPRGSNQPQHF. The CDR3 DNA sequence: TGTGCCAGCAACGGACCCCGCGGGAGCAATCAGCCCCAGCATTTT.

The chain is built from TRBV30 and TRBJ2-5, with 7 bases that match TRBD2. Germline CDR1 and CDR2: GTSNPN and SVGIG (reference sequence). CDR3 length: 14 residues. V trimming: 1 base; J trimming: 5 bases; junction bases outside the gene matches: 7. CDR3 amino acids: CAWSGGEGTETQYF. The CDR3 region has the DNA TGTGCCTGGAGTGGGGGGGAGGGGACGGAGACCCAGTACTTC. Filled out from reference TRBV30 and TRBJ2-5, the complete variable domain reads SQTIHQWPATLVQPVGSPLSLECTVEGTSNPNLYWYRQAAGRGLQLLFYSVGIGQISSEVPQNLSASRPQDRQFILSSKKLLLSDSGFYLCAWSGGEGTETQYFGPGTRLLVL.

This chain connects TRBV18 to TRBJ1-1, with D perhaps matching TRBD1 (5 bases). Germline V gene data show CDR1 as KGHSH and CDR2 as LQKENI. V was cut by 2 bases and J by 1 base, with 11 bases left in between. This CDR3 spans 15 amino acids. CDR3 residues: CASSPGGGANTEAFF. The CDR3 nucleotides are TGTGCCAGCTCACCAGGAGGAGGGGCGAACACTGAAGCTTTCTTT.

This rearrangement joins TRBV27 to TRBJ2-1, with D possibly matching TRBD2 (6 bases). V lost 2 bases and J 9 bases, leaving 17 bases between the germline ends. The CDR3 is 15 residues long. CDR1 and CDR2 (germline): MNHEY, SMNVEV (reference sequence). The CDR3 bases are TGTGCCAGCAGTTTAGAAACTCCGTCGGAGGGTGAGCAGTTCTTC. It yields the protein CASSLETPSEGEQFF.

This clone appeared a few times. This chain links TRBV6-1 with TRBJ1-6; 8 nucleotides align to TRBD1. The J segment lost 10 bases and the V segment lost 3 bases, leaving 5 bases of the junction unmatched. This CDR3 has 14 residues. Germline assignment: CDR1 MNHNS and CDR2 SASEGT. DNA for the CDR3: TGTGCCAGCAGTGATCAGGGGGCCGGATCACCCCTCCACTTT. Its translation is CASSDQGAGSPLHF.

V is TRBV30 and J is TRBJ2-7, with D maybe TRBD2 (5 bases). Trimming took 8 bases from V and 6 from J, leaving 17 bases between them. Germline V gene lookup returns CDR1 GTSNPN and CDR2 SVGIG (reference sequence). CDR3 size: 12 residues. The CDR3, as DNA: TGTGCCGTCCTTCGGTTGGGGAGCGAGCAGTACTTC. Protein product: CAVLRLGSEQYF.

The V and J genes are TRBV1 and TRBJ1-2; the table assigns TRBD1, which was not confirmed against the DNA. TRBV1 is reported as a pseudogene. This CDR3 spans 16 amino acids. The CDR3 coding sequence is TGCACCAGCAGCCTCTGCCGTAGGGGCTATGACTATGGCTACACCTTC. Encoded protein: CTSSLCRRGYDYGYTF.

CDR3 sequence reads: CAWTPGQGDEPLHF. The CDR3 nucleotides read TGTGCCTGGACCCCCGGACAGGGGGATGAGCCCCTCCACTTT. The chain uses TRBV30 and TRBJ1-6; TRBD1 matches at 10 bases. The CDR3 covers 14 residues. Germline CDR1 is GTSNPN and CDR2 is SVGIG (reference sequence). V shed 4 bases and J 13 bases; nucleotides not matched to a gene: 10.

The chain links TRBV11-2 to TRBJ1-6; no definite D call. Trimming removed 2 bases from V and 4 bases from J, with 12 bases in between. Germline V CDR1 and CDR2: SGHAT, FQNNGV. The CDR3 is 16 amino acids. CDR3 region: CASSLSTTTYNSPLHF. The CDR3 DNA follows: TGTGCCAGCAGCTTATCAACGACAACTTATAATTCACCCCTCCACTTT.